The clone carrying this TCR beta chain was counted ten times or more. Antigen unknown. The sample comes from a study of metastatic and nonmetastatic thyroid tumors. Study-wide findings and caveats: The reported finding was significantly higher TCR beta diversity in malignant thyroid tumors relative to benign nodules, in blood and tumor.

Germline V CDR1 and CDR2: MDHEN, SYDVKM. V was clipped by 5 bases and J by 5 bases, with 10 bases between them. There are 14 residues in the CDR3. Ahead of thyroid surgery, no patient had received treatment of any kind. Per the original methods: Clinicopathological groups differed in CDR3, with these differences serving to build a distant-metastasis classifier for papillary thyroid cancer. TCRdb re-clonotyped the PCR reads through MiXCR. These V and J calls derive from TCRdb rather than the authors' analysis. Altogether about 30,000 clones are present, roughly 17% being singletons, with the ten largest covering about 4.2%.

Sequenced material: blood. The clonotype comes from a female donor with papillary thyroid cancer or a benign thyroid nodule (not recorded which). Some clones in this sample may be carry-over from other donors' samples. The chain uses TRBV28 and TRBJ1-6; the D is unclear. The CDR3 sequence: CASSVGSNNSPLHF. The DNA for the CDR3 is TGTGCCAGCAGTGTTGGGTCCAATAATTCACCCCTCCACTTT.